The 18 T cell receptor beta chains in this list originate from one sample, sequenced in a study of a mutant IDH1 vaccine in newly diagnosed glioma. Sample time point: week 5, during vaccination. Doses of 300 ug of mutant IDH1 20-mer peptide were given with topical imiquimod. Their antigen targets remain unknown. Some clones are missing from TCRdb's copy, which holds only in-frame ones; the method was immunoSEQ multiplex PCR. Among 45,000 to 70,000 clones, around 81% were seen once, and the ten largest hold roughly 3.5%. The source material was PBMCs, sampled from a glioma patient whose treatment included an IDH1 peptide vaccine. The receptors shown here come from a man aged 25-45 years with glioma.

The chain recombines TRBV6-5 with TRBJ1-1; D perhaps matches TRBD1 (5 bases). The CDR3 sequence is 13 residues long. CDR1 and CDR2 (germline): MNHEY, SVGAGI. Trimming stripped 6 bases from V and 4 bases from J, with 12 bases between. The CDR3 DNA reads TGTGCCAGCAGACCCCAGGGTACCACTGAAGCTTTCTTT. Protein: CASRPQGTTEAFF.

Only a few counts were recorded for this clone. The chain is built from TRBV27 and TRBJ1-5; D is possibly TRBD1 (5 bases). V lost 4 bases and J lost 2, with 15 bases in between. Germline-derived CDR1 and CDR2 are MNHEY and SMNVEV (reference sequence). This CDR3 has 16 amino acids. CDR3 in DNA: TGTGCCAGCAGTTCCGTGGGGGAAACCGGCAATCAGCCCCAGCATTTT. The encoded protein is CASSSVGETGNQPQHF.

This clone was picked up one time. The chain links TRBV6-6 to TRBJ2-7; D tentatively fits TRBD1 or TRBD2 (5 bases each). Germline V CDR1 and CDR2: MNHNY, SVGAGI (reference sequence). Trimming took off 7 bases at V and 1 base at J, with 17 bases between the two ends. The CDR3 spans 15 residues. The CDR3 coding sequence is TGTGCCAGCACCAACGGGGCAGGGTCGTCCTACGAGCAGTACTTC. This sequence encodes CASTNGAGSSYEQYF.

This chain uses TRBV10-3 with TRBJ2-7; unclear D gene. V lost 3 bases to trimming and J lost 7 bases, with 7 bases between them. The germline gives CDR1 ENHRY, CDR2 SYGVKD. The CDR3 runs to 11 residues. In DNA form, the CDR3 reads TGTGCCATCAGTGAAGGTTTAGAGCAGTACTTC. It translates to CAISEGLEQYF.

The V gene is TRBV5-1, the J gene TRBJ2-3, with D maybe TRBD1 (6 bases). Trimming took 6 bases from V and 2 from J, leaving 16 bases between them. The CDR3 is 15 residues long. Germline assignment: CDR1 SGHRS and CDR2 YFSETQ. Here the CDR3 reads CASTSVGATTDTQYF. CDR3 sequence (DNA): TGCGCCAGCACATCCGTGGGGGCCACCACAGATACGCAGTATTTT.

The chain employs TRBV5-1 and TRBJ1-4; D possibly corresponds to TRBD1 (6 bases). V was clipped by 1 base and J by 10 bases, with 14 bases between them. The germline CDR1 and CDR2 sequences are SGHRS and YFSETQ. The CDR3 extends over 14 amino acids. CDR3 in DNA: TGCGCCAGCAGCTTGACAGGGCCTGAGAGAAAACTGTTTTTT. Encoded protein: CASSLTGPERKLFF. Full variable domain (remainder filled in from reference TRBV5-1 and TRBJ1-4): KAGVTQTPRYLIKTRGQQVTLSCSPISGHRSVSWYQQTPGQGLQFLFEYFSETQRNKGNFPGRFSGRQFSNSRSEMNVSTLELGDSALYLCASSLTGPERKLFFGSGTQLSVL.

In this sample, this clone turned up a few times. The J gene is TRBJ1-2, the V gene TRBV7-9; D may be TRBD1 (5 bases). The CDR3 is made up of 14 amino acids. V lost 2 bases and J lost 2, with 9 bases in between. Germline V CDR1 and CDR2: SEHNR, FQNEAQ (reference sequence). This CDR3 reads CASSLPAGNYGYTF. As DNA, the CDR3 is TGTGCCAGCAGCTTACCGGCAGGGAACTATGGCTACACCTTC.

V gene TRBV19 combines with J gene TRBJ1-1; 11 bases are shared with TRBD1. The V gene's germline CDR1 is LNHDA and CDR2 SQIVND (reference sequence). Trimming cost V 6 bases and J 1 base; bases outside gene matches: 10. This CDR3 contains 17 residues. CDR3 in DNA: TGTGCCAGTAGGCCAATTCGGACAGGGGGCACGAACACTGAAGCTTTCTTT. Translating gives CASRPIRTGGTNTEAFF.

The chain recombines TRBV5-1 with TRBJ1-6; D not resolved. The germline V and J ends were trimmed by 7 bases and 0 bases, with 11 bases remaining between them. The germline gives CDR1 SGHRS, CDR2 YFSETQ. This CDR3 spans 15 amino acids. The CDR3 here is CASVEKSSYNSPLHF. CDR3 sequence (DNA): TGCGCCAGCGTTGAGAAGAGCTCCTATAATTCACCCCTCCACTTT.

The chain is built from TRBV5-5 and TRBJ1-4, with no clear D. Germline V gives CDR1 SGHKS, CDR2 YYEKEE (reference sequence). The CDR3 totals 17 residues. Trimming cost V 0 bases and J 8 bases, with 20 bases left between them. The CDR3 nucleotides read TGTGCCAGCAGCTTGGAAGGGATTATCCCCGTTGACGAAAAACTGTTTTTT. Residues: CASSLEGIIPVDEKLFF.

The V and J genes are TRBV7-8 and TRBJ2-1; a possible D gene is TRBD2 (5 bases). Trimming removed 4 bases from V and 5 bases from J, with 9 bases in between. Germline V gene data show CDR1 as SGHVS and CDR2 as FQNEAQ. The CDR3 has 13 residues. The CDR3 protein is CASSSDYNNEQFF. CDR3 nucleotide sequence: TGTGCCAGCAGCTCAGACTACAACAATGAGCAGTTCTTC.

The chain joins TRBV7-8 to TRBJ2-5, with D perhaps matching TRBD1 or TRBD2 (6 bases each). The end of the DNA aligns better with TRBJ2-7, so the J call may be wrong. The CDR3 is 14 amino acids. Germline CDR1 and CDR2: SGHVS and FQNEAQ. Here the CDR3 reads CASSLEGGTYEQYF. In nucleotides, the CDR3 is TGTGCCAGCAGCTTAGAGGGGGGAACCTACGAGCAGTACTTC.

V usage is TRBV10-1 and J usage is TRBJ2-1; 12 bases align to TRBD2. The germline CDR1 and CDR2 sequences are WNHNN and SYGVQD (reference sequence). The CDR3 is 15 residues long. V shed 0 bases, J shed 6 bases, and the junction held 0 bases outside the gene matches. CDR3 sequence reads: CASSESTSGGNEQFF. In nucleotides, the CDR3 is TGCGCCAGCAGTGAGTCGACTAGCGGGGGCAATGAGCAGTTCTTC.

The CDR3: CASSESGSNYGYTF. In DNA, the CDR3 is TGCGCCAGCAGTGAGTCGGGCAGTAACTATGGCTACACCTTC. J is TRBJ1-2 and V is TRBV10-2; D gene ambiguous. Germline values: CDR1 WSHSY, CDR2 SAAADI. The CDR3 runs to 14 residues. The germline V and J ends were trimmed by 0 bases and 1 base, with 6 bases remaining between them.

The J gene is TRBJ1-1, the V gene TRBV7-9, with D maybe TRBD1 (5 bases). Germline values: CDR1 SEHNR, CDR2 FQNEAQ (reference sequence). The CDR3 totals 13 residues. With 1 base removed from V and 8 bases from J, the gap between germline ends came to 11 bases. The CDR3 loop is CASSLEYKGEAFF. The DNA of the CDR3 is TGTGCCAGCAGCTTAGAATATAAGGGGGAAGCTTTCTTT.

The CDR3 region has the DNA TGTGCCAGCAGCTTATTACCCCCCGCCGGGGAGCTGTTTTTT. It encodes CASSLLPPAGELFF. This chain links TRBV7-6 with TRBJ2-2; no reliable D call. V lost 2 bases, J lost 6 bases, and 10 bases lay in between. Looked up from germline, CDR1 is SGHVS and CDR2 is FNYEAQ. The length of the CDR3 is 14 residues.

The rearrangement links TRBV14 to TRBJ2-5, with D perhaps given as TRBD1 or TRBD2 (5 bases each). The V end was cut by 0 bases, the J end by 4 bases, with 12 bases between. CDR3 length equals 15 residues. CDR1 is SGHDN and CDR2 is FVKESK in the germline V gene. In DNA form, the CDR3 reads TGTGCCAGCAGCCAAGATTGGGGGTTAAGAGAGACCCAGTACTTC. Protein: CASSQDWGLRETQYF.

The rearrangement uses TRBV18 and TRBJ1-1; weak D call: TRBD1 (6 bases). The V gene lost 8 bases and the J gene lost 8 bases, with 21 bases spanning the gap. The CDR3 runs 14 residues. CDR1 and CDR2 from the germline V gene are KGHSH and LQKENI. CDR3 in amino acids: CASTTQGGRSEAFF. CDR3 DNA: TGTGCCAGCACCACACAGGGAGGGCGGTCAGAAGCTTTCTTT.